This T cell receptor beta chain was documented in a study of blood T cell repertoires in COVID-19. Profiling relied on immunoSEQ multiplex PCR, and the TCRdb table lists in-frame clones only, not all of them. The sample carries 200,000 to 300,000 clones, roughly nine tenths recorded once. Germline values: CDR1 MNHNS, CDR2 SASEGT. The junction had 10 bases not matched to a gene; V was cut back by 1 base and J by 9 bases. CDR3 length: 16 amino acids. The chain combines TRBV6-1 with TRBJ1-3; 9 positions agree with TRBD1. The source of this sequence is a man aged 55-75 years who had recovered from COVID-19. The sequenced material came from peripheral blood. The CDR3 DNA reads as TGTGCCAGCAGTGAAGGCCTACGGGGACAGGGAGCCACCATATATTTT. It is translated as CASSEGLRGQGATIYF.